This note documents a single T cell receptor beta chain sequence. The table lists this clonotype with many counts. This receptor's antigen is unknown. Within one base of it there is no much larger clone, and no base qualities were kept. What the time point label conveys for this sample: sample taken at primary tumor resection. For TCR sequencing, whole RNA was extracted from tumor and nontumor lung tissue, or from cryopreserved PBMC samples, and no cell sorting was done. Donors were over 60 patients with early-stage, untreated non-small cell lung cancer from the lung TRACERx cohort. Only patients for whom sufficient RNA was available from at least two tumor regions were selected for TCR sequencing. The sample originates from a study of spatial heterogeneity in lung cancer (dated by TCRdb to about 2019). Regarding the research as a whole: Beta-chain transcripts were consistently detected in greater numbers than alpha-chain transcripts, which likely reflected higher beta-chain transcript abundance. In the raw uncorrected reads, each unique combination of TCR and UMI appeared more than ten times on average. In non-small cell lung cancer, the study made a quantitative comparison of TCR alpha and beta repertoires among multiple tumor regions, matched nontumor lung and blood. TCR repertoire features were related to nonsynonymous mutation counts determined by whole-exome sequencing of tumor tissue. Both alpha and beta chains were TCR-sequenced in around 230 tumor regions, 64 matched nontumor lung samples and 56 PBMC samples obtained at surgery. What the research found in general, with its limitations: Confirming at a functional level the hypothesis that regional TCRs recognize regional mutations was considered to require additional single-cell paired TCR alpha and beta sequencing. Ubiquitous expanded tumor TCRs were found in blood more often at tumor resection than at routine follow-up.

The library was obtained by 5' RACE. These reads were obtained on a NextSeq 500. In the TCR library protocol, a unique molecular identifier was attached to each TCR cDNA molecule so that PCR and sequencing errors could be corrected. Processing in the source paper ran as follows. TCR identification, UMI-based error correction and CDR3 extraction were all carried out with Decombinator tools. TCRs above a frequency of 2 per 1,000, corresponding to the top 1% of the tumor frequency distribution, were defined as expanded. Renyi diversity was calculated using the R vegan package after each repertoire was subsampled 100 times to 5,000 TCRs. CDR3 similarity networks were built from amino acid triplet string-kernel similarity, with CDR3s being connected when pairwise similarity was above 0.82. TCRdb took the public reads, trimmed them with fastp at Q25, ran MiXCR for clone calling and kept in-frame beta chains. Records with the same CDR3 protein are collapsed into one entry carrying the most frequent genes and DNA. TCRdb, not the authors, supplied the V and J calls. The sample table lists about 36,000 distinct CDR3 sequences, less than 5.5% of them with a count of one. The biggest ten clones account for around 28% of the sample.

The CDR3 has 15 amino acids, counting the end cysteine and phenylalanine. The retained sequence is limited to the CDR3, 45 bases, with the frame set at the first base. Taken from the germline V gene, the CDR1 and CDR2 loops are ENHRY and SYGVKD. V trim: 4 bases; J trim: 4 bases; unmatched bases: 7. Recombination linked TRBV10-3 to TRBJ2-3, with TRBD2 matching 8 junction bases. Sequencing was performed on PBMCs, taken at surgery. The source is a female donor with early-stage non-small cell lung cancer. The CDR3 region reads CAISGSSGGPDTQYF. The nucleotide sequence is given as TGTGCCATCAGTGGATCCAGCGGGGGTCCAGATACGCAGTATTTT.